The clone carrying this T cell receptor beta chain was observed many times. Its antigen is undetermined. From germline, CDR1 is MNHEY and CDR2 SMNVEV (reference sequence). There are 15 residues in the CDR3. After removal of 3 bases from V and 0 bases from J, the junction contained 4 bases not matched to a gene. These data come from a study of neurological immune-mediated disorders. General study points: Because no CDR3 amino acid sequences were shared across subjects by expanded clones, private repertoires were suggested in all groups.

The team produced cDNA through 5'RACE using 10-nucleotide random UMIs. Every sequencing run returned over 190 million TCR-beta sequences, which were derived from 15-18 subjects. In TCRdb, the 5' RACE reads were re-called with MiXCR into one record per CDR3 protein. The profile shows fewer than 65,000 distinct CDR3 sequences, about a tenth of them singletons. The V and J genes are TRBV27 and TRBJ1-1, with TRBD1 matching 7 bases. What was sequenced was PBMCs. The origin of this receptor is a man in his 70s with HTLV-1-associated myelopathy (HAM/TSP). This chain's CDR3 is CASSLGQIMNTEAFF. As DNA, the CDR3 is TGTGCCAGCAGTTTGGGACAGATCATGAACACTGAAGCTTTCTTT.